This paragraph reports one TCR beta chain. The data are from a study of blood T cell repertoires in COVID-19. Study in general: Spain, Italy and the United States supplied samples that represented acute and convalescent COVID-19. In each case, the material was cDNA or gDNA derived from T cells, B-cell-depleted T cells, or PBMCs.

Original processing notes: Counts of nucleated cells, estimated from reference gene primer amplification, were obtained. The assay was immunoSEQ multiplex PCR, and TCRdb's table has in-frame clones only and misses some. Clonal size and the V and J genes are those of that table, whereas D and trimming came from the DNA. The sample has about 110,000 clones, around 90% seen once. Sample: peripheral blood. This receptor was taken from a woman aged 25 to 45 with acute or convalescent COVID-19.

CDR3 protein: CASSLHGGSNQPQHF. CDR3 sequence (DNA): TGTGCCAGCAGCTTACACGGGGGAAGCAATCAGCCCCAGCATTTT. The rearrangement joins TRBV11-2 to TRBJ1-5; D perhaps matches TRBD1 (5 bases). Germline V gene data show CDR1 as SGHAT and CDR2 as FQNNGV. The CDR3 is made up of 15 amino acids. Deletions cut 2 bases from V and 1 base from J, with 9 bases between.